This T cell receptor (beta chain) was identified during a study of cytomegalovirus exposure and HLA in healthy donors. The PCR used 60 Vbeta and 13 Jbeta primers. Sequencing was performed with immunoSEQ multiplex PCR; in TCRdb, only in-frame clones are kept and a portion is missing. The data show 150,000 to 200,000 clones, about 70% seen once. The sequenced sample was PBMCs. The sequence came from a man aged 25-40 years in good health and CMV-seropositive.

The CDR3 DNA reads TGTGCCACCAGCAGAGATCTGAGCGGGAGTCCCCAGTACTTC. It codes for CATSRDLSGSPQYF. The genes are TRBV15 and TRBJ2-5; 8 positions match TRBD2. The germline gives CDR1 LNHNV, CDR2 YYDKDF (reference sequence). Trimming at V came to 0 bases and at J to 9 bases, leaving 6 bases not matched to a gene. The CDR3 totals 14 residues.